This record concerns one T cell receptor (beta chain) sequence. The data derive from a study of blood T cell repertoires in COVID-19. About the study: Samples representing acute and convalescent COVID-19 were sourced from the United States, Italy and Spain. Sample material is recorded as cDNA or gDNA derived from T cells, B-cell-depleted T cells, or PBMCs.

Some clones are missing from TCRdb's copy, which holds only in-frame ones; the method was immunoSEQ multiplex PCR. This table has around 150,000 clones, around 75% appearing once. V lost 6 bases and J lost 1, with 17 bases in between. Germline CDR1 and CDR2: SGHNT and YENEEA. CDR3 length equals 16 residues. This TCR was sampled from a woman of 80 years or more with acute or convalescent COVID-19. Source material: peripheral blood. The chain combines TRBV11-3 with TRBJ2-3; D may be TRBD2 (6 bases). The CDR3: CASRTRNGGGTDTQYF. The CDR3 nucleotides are TGTGCCAGCAGGACTAGGAATGGCGGGGGCACAGATACGCAGTATTTT. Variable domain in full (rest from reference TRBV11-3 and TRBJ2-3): EAGVVQSPRYKIIEKKQPVAFWCNPISGHNTLYWYLQNLGQGPELLIRYENEEAVDDSQLPKDRFSAERLKGVDSTLKIQPAELGDSAVYLCASRTRNGGGTDTQYFGPGTRLTVL.